Given below is one TCR beta chain in context. These data belong to a study of blood T cell repertoires in COVID-19. Between the trimmed V and J ends, which lost 3 bases and 0 bases, there was a span of 18 bases. In germline, CDR1 is DFQATT, CDR2 SNEGSKA (reference sequence). This CDR3 spans 16 amino acids. Produced via immunoSEQ multiplex PCR; TCRdb's table is partial and in-frame only. The sample yields roughly 50,000 clones, around 85% seen once. The clonotype originates from a man aged 55 to 70 with acute or convalescent COVID-19. The chain uses TRBV20-1 and TRBJ2-7; D is possibly TRBD2 (5 bases). The specimen sequenced was peripheral blood. The CDR3 loop reads CSASAPGLSSSYEQYF. The CDR3 DNA is TGCAGTGCTAGTGCCCCGGGGTTGTCCTCCTCCTACGAGCAGTACTTC.